These 3 T cell receptor beta chains originate from one sample sequenced in a study of T cells in Graves' hyperthyroidism and ophthalmopathy. The CDR3 regions of TCR beta were amplified from RNA transcripts. When the TCR CDR3 underwent first-round RT-PCR, the HTBI primer set was used. TCRdb re-derived calls from the multiplex PCR reads in MiXCR, one entry per CDR3 protein. The repertoire holds about 350,000 distinct CDR3 sequences, with 11% to 15% as singletons. Sequencing was done on a sample of blood. The origin of the receptors is a woman younger than 45 with Graves' hyperthyroidism.

The sample holds many counts of this clonotype. The rearrangement uses TRBV28 and TRBJ2-5; D is undetermined. Germline assignment: CDR1 MDHEN and CDR2 SYDVKM. V was cut by 1 base and J by 7 bases, with 4 bases left in between. This CDR3 contains 11 residues. This chain's CDR3 is CASSLLWTQYF. The CDR3 DNA is TGTGCCAGCAGTTTATTATGGACCCAGTACTTC.

This clonotype came up many times. This rearrangement joins TRBV28 to TRBJ1-3; 9 bases match TRBD1. CDR1 and CDR2 (germline): MDHEN, SYDVKM. This CDR3 has 15 residues. V trimming: 5 bases; J trimming: 2 bases; junction bases outside the gene matches: 4. For the CDR3, the DNA is TGTGCCAGCAGTGCGGGACAGGGTCCTGGAAACACCATATATTTT. Amino acids: CASSAGQGPGNTIYF.

The J gene is TRBJ2-5, the V gene TRBV9; unclear D gene. Trimming removed 3 bases from V and 2 bases from J, with 14 bases in between. The CDR3 is made up of 15 amino acids. The germline gives CDR1 SGDLS, CDR2 YYNGEE. Here the CDR3 reads CASSAAIGRQETQYF. CDR3 nucleotides: TGTGCCAGCAGCGCCGCAATCGGGCGGCAAGAGACCCAGTACTTC.